This T cell receptor (beta chain) originates from a study of beta chain features in type 1 diabetes. Expressed TCRB transcripts were sequenced because the entire RNA isolate underwent reverse transcription. TCRdb keeps only in-frame clones here, not all; method: immunoSEQ multiplex PCR. The sample includes roughly 400,000 clones, approximately 14% of them seen just once. Averaging about 0.12 L, one heparinised blood draw came from each individual donor. The CDR3 covers 15 residues. V was trimmed by 0 bases and J by 3 bases, leaving 8 bases between them. Germline V gene data show CDR1 as SEHNR and CDR2 as FQNEAQ (reference sequence).

The clonotype originates from a man younger than 40 in good health. The chain recombines TRBV7-9 with TRBJ2-2; perhaps TRBD2 as D (5 bases). Sequenced sample: naive CD4+ T cells from blood. The CDR3 coding sequence is TGTGCCAGCAGCTTAGCCAGCGGATACACCGGGGAGCTGTTTTTT. Protein product: CASSLASGYTGELFF.